This section outlines one T cell receptor beta chain sequence together with its context. During the 2 weeks before they entered the study, exposed participants had met someone with a PCR-confirmed or clinician-diagnosed COVID-19 case. This record comes from a study of blood T cell repertoires in COVID-19. V was cut by 2 bases and J by 3 bases, with 11 bases left in between. Germline V gene sequence: CDR1 MNHEY, CDR2 SVGAGI. CDR3 length: 14 residues. In the original analysis: Reference gene primers were amplified, and this amplification served to estimate nucleated cell counts. Sequencing used immunoSEQ multiplex PCR; TCRdb keeps in-frame clones, though not all of them. From that table come the V and J calls and clone size; the DNA was used to work out D and trimming. The sample consists of a few hundred thousand clones, about 86% of them appearing once.

The receptor comes from a woman aged 25 to 39 who had been exposed to COVID-19. The chain carries TRBV6-5 and TRBJ2-7; D is possibly TRBD1 (5 bases). The specimen sequenced was PBMCs or T cells enriched from blood (not recorded which). The DNA of the CDR3 is TGTGCCAGCAGTTACCAACAGGCTTACTACGAGCAGTACTTC. It yields the protein CASSYQQAYYEQYF.